This TCR beta chain was identified in a study of shared clonotypes between healthy human individuals. Notes on this clone: Its antigen is not known.

CD45RO-negative, CCR7-selected cells formed the naive CD8 fraction, which excluded terminally differentiated effector memory CD45RA+ cells. Here immunoSEQ multiplex PCR was the method, and the copy in TCRdb shows in-frame clones only, minus some. The sample lists under 850,000 clones; 80% to 95% were seen once. The V end was cut by 7 bases, the J end by 7 bases, with 9 bases between. This CDR3 has 11 amino acids. CDR1 is SGHRS, CDR2 YFSETQ, per germline. Whole-study results and caveats: Richness estimates generally favored naive over memory subsets. Shared across a few donors were around 4.7% of the naive CD4 clonotypes.

Sequencing input: naive CD8+ T cells sorted from blood. This receptor was taken from a man aged 30 to 39 in good health. This chain uses TRBV5-1 with TRBJ1-5; no definite D call. The CDR3 loop is CASPPRQPQHF. The CDR3 DNA is TGCGCCAGCCCCCCCCGGCAGCCCCAGCATTTT.